Below, one T cell receptor (beta chain) is given with its context. Its antigen is still unknown. The data were taken from a study of shared clonotypes between healthy human individuals. V lost 2 bases and J 1 base, leaving 12 bases between the germline ends. CDR1 is SEHNR and CDR2 is FQNEAQ in the germline V gene (reference sequence). The CDR3 runs 15 residues. Each sample came from a Caucasian adult donor living in Nashville, Tennessee. Broader study findings: Rarefaction showed that sequencing of sorted subsets was incomplete (despite large depth). Generation probability values for non-shared clonotypes were lower than those for clonotypes shared by all four donors.

Profiling relied on immunoSEQ multiplex PCR, and the TCRdb table lists in-frame clones only, not all of them. The table includes about 2.4 million clones, around nine tenths detected once. This chain uses TRBV7-9 with TRBJ2-7; possibly TRBD1 for D (5 bases). This receptor was taken from a man aged 18 to 30 in good health. Material for sequencing was naive CD4+ T cells sorted from blood. Subset meaning: CD45RA+ positively selected. The CDR3 here is CASSLSGSGSYEQYF. For the CDR3, the DNA is TGTGCCAGCAGCTTATCAGGGTCAGGGTCCTACGAGCAGTACTTC.